The 9 T cell receptor beta chains below come from one sample, sequenced in a study of blood T cell repertoires in COVID-19. Sequencing used immunoSEQ multiplex PCR; TCRdb keeps in-frame clones, though not all of them. The sample includes under 200,000 clones, over 75% of them seen just once. Specimen: peripheral blood. Receptors were obtained from a man aged 35 to 55 with active or convalescent COVID-19.

The chain has TRBV5-4 and TRBJ1-2, with D perhaps matching TRBD1 (6 bases). CDR1 is SGHNT and CDR2 is YYREEE in the germline V gene (reference sequence). Between the trimmed V and J ends, which lost 4 bases and 4 bases, there was a span of 14 bases. CDR3 length equals 14 residues. The CDR3 DNA follows: TGTGCCAGCAGCCCGACAGGTTCGCGCTATGGCTACACCTTC. This gives the protein CASSPTGSRYGYTF.

In nucleotides, the CDR3 is TGTGCCAGTAGTACCCGACAGGGGATGAATCAGCCCCAGCATTTT. Protein: CASSTRQGMNQPQHF. The chain has TRBV19 and TRBJ1-5, with 8 bases lining up with TRBD1. Per the germline V gene, CDR1 is LNHDA and CDR2 is SQIVND (reference sequence). The CDR3 is 15 amino acids. V was pared by 4 bases and J by 4 bases, with 6 bases of the junction left unmatched.

This clone was seen repeatedly, ten times or more. The rearrangement links TRBV29-1 to TRBJ1-2, with 12 bases that match TRBD1. Germline V gene lookup returns CDR1 SQVTM and CDR2 ANQGSEA. V lost 1 base and J lost 8; bases outside the gene matches: 5. This CDR3 is built from 14 residues. CDR3 coding DNA: TGCAGCGTTGAAGTTGGGACAGGGGGCTCCGGCTACACCTTC. Residues: CSVEVGTGGSGYTF.

V usage is TRBV11-2 and J usage is TRBJ2-7, with TRBD1 matching 9 bases. Germline-derived CDR1 and CDR2 are SGHAT and FQNNGV. Trimming cost V 5 bases and J 2 bases; bases outside gene matches: 4. CDR3 size: 14 residues. The CDR3 bases are TGTGCCAGCAGCACCGGGACAGGGACCTACGAGCAGTACTTC. Encoded protein: CASSTGTGTYEQYF.

The CDR3 DNA reads as TGTGCCAGTAGTACCCTCCCCGGGACAGGCGCCAATCAGCCCCAGCATTTT. This sequence encodes CASSTLPGTGANQPQHF. The V and J genes are TRBV19 and TRBJ1-5, with 8 bases that match TRBD1. There are 17 residues in the CDR3. Germline V gives CDR1 LNHDA, CDR2 SQIVND (reference sequence). V lost 4 bases and J lost 3; bases outside the gene matches: 11.

The chain joins TRBV6-5 to TRBJ2-7, with D perhaps TRBD2 (5 bases). The germline V and J ends were trimmed by 2 bases and 3 bases, with 17 bases remaining between them. The germline CDR1 and CDR2 sequences are MNHEY and SVGAGI. The CDR3 covers 16 residues. Here the CDR3 reads CASSYVAMPGVYEQYF. The DNA of the CDR3 is TGTGCCAGCAGTTACGTAGCCATGCCCGGGGTCTACGAGCAGTACTTC.

The chain combines TRBV9 with TRBJ1-1; TRBD1 is a possible D gene (5 bases). CDR1 SGDLS and CDR2 YYNGEE come from the germline V gene. V shed 2 bases and J shed 5 bases, with 16 bases lying between them. The CDR3 covers 15 residues. CDR3 residues: CASSVRGAGGTEAFF. For the CDR3, the DNA is TGTGCCAGCAGCGTCCGAGGGGCCGGGGGGACTGAAGCTTTCTTT.

This chain connects TRBV29-1 to TRBJ1-1; possible D gene TRBD1, 5 bases. Germline CDR1 is SQVTM and CDR2 is ANQGSEA. This CDR3 has 11 residues. V lost 3 bases and J lost 6, with 8 bases in between. The DNA of the CDR3 is TGCAGCGTTGACGGGGGGGCTGAAGCTTTCTTT. Amino acid sequence: CSVDGGAEAFF.

The V gene is TRBV19, the J gene TRBJ2-3; unclear D gene. Deletions cut 7 bases from V and 2 bases from J, with 4 bases between. Germline CDR1 reads LNHDA; CDR2 reads SQIVND (reference sequence). There are 11 residues in the CDR3. Written as DNA, the CDR3 is TGTGCCAGTACCTCCACAGATACGCAGTATTTT. Its protein is CASTSTDTQYF.